One and the same sample provided the 7 T cell receptor beta chains below, sequenced in a study of monozygotic twins with inflammatory bowel disease (dated by TCRdb to between 2019 and 2020). The method behind the library was 5' RACE. The instrument was an Illumina HiSeq 2500. TCRdb reprocessed the reads and provides one entry for every CDR3 protein sequence; no DNA is given. This sample's listing comprises over 150,000 distinct CDR3 sequences. Around 2.4% of the sample belongs to the ten largest clones. Sequenced material: blood. All receptors derive from a human donor with ulcerative colitis or Crohn's disease, or a healthy co-twin of an affected twin (not recorded which).

V is TRBV10-2 and J is TRBJ2-7; TCRdb outputs TRBD1, but without DNA this stays unchecked. This CDR3 is 14 amino acids long. In germline, CDR1 is WSHSY, CDR2 SAAADI. CDR3 region: CASVPGTGGYEQYF.

The chain combines TRBV5-1 with TRBJ2-3; TCRdb proposes TRBD1, but this gene call is untestable without DNA. Germline V gives CDR1 SGHRS, CDR2 YFSETQ. The CDR3 covers 13 residues. The CDR3 loop reads CASSSRQRDTQYF.

The genes are TRBV20-1 and TRBJ2-4; TCRdb's D call of TRBD1 is untestable without DNA. CDR1 and CDR2 from the germline V gene are DFQATT and SNEGSKA (reference sequence). The CDR3 is 14 residues long. The CDR3 spells CSAGDRVAKNMQYF.

The chain carries TRBV20-1 and TRBJ2-1; with no DNA, the TCRdb D assignment of TRBD2 cannot be verified. CDR3 length equals 15 residues. Germline V gives CDR1 DFQATT, CDR2 SNEGSKA (reference sequence). CDR3 sequence: CSARDLRTIYNEQFF.

The CDR3 region is CSAPGTSGRGYNEQFF. The chain joins TRBV20-1 to TRBJ2-1; checking the TCRdb D call of TRBD2 is not possible without DNA. The length of the CDR3 is 16 residues. The germline V gene has CDR1 DFQATT and CDR2 SNEGSKA (reference sequence).

J is TRBJ2-7 and V is TRBV4-3; TCRdb's D gene call, TRBD1, goes unchecked for lack of DNA. CDR3 length equals 14 residues. Germline V gene lookup returns CDR1 LGHNA and CDR2 YSLEER. CDR3 residues: CASSQDLVGGEQYF.

The gene calls are TRBV5-1 and TRBJ2-1; TCRdb selects TRBD1, and the lack of DNA leaves this call unchecked. CDR3 length equals 14 residues. Germline CDR1 is SGHRS and CDR2 is YFSETQ. The CDR3 loop reads CASSFRTGLNEQFF.